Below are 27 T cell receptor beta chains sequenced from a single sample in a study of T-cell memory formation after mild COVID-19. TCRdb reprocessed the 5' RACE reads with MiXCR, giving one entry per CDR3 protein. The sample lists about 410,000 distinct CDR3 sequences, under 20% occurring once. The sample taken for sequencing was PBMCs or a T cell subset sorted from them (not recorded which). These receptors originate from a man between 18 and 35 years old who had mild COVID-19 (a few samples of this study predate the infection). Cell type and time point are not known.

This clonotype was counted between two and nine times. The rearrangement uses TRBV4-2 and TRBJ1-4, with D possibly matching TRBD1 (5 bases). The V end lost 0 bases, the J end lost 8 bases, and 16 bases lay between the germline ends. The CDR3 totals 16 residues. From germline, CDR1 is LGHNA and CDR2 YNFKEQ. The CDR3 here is CASSQDGNWQGEKLFF. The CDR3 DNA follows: TGTGCCAGCAGCCAAGATGGGAACTGGCAGGGAGAAAAACTGTTTTTT.

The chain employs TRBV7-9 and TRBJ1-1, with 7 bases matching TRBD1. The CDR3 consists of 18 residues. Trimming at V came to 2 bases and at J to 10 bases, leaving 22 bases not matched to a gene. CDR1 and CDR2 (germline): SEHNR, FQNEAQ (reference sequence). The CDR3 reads CASSLTGVAEAYSGGAFF. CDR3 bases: TGTGCCAGCAGCTTAACAGGGGTGGCAGAAGCTTATTCGGGTGGAGCTTTCTTT. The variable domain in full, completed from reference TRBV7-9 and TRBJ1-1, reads DTGVSQNPRHKITKRGQNVTFRCDPISEHNRLYWYRQTLGQGPEFLTYFQNEAQLEKSRLLSDRFSAERPKGSFSTLEIQRTEQGDSAMYLCASSLTGVAEAYSGGAFFGQGTRLTVV.

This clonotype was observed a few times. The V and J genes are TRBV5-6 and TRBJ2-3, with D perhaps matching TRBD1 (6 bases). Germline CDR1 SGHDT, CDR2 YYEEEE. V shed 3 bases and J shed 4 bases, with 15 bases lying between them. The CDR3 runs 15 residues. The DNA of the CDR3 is TGTGCCAGCAGCTGGGAAGGGGGTTCCGCAGATACGCAGTATTTT. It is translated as CASSWEGGSADTQYF.

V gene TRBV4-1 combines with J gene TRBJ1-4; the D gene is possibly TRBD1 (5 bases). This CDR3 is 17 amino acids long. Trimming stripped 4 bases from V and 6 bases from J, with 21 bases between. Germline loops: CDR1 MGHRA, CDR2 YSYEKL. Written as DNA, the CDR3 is TGCGCCAGCAGCCCCCCCCTGGCGGGGCGCAGGTATGAAAAACTGTTTTTT. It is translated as CASSPPLAGRRYEKLFF.

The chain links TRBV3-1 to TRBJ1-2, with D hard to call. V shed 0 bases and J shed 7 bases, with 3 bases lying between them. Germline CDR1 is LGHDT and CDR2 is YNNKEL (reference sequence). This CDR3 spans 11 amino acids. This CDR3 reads CASSQDAGYTF. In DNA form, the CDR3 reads TGTGCCAGCAGCCAAGACGCTGGCTACACCTTC.

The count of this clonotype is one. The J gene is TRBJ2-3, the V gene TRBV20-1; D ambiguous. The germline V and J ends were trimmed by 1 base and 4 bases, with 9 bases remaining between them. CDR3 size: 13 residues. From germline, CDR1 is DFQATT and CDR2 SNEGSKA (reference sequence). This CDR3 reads CSARGRVSDTQYF. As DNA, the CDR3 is TGCAGTGCTAGAGGACGGGTGTCAGATACGCAGTATTTT.

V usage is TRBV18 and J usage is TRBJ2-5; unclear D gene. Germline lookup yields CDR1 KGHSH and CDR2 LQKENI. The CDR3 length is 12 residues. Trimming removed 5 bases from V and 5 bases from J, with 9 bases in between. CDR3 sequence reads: CASSLQVETQYF. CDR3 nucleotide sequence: TGTGCCAGCTCATTACAAGTCGAGACCCAGTACTTC.

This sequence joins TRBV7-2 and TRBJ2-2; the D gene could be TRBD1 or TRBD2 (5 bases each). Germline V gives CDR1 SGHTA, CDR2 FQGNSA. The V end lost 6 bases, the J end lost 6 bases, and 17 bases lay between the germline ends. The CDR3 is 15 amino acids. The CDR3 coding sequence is TGTGCCAGCAGGATTCAGGGATTGGGGGCCGGGGAGCTGTTTTTT. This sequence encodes CASRIQGLGAGELFF.

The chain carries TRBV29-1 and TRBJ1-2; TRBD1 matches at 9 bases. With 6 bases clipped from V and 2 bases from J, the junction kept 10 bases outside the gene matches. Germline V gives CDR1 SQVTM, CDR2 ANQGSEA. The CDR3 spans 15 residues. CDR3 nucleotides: TGCAGCGTGATAGGACAGGGGTTTGAAAACTATGGCTACACCTTC. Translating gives CSVIGQGFENYGYTF.

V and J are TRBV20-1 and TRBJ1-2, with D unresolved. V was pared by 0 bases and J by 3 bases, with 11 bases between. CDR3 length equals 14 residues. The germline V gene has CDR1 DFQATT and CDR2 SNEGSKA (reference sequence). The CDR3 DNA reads TGCAGTGCTAGAGATCGTAAACGCGACTATGGCTACACCTTC. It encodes CSARDRKRDYGYTF.

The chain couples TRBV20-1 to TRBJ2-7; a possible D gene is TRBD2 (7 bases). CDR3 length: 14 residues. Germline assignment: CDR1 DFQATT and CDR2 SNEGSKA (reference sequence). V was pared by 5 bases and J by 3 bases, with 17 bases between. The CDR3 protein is CSAVRAGADYEQYF. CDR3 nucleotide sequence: TGCAGTGCTGTCCGCGCGGGGGCTGACTACGAGCAGTACTTC.

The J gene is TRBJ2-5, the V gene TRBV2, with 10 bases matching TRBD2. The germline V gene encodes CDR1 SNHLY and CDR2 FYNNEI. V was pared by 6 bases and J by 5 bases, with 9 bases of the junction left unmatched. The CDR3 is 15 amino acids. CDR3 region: CASRAGGRGGETQYF. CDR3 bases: TGTGCCAGCAGAGCGGGGGGGCGTGGAGGGGAGACCCAGTACTTC.

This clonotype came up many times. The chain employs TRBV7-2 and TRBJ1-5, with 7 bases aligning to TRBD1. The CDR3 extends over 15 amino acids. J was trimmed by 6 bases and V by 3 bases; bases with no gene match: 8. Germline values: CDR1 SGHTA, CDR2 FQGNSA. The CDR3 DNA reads TGTGCCAGCAGCTTCTCGACAACAGGGGTTCAGCCCCAGCATTTT. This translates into CASSFSTTGVQPQHF.

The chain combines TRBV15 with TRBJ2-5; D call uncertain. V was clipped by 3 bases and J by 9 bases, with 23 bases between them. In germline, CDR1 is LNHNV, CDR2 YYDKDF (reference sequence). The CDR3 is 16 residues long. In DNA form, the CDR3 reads TGTGCCACCAGCAGCGGCTCCGGGTCAGTCCAAGAAGCCCAGTACTTC. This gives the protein CATSSGSGSVQEAQYF.

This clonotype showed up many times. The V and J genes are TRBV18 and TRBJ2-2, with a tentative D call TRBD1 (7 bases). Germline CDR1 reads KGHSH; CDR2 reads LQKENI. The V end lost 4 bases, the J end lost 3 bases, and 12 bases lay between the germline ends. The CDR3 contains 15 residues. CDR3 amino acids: CASSLQGTHTGELFF. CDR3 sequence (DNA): TGTGCCAGCTCACTACAGGGGACTCACACCGGGGAGCTGTTTTTT.

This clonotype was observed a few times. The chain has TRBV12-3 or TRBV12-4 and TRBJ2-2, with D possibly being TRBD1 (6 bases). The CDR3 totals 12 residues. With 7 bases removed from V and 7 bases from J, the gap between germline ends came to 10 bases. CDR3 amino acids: CASTRGGGELFF. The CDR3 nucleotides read TGTGCCAGCACTCGAGGGGGCGGGGAGCTGTTTTTT.

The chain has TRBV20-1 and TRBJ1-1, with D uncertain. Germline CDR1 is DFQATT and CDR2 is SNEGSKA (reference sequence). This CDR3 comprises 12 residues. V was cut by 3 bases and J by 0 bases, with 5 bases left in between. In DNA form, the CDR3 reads TGCAGTGCTAGGAAGTTGAACACTGAAGCTTTCTTT. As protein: CSARKLNTEAFF.

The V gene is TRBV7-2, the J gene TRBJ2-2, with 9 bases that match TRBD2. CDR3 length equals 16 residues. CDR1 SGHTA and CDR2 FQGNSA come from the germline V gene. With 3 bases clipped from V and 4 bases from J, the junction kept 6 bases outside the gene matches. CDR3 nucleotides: TGTGCCAGCAGCTTTCAAGTGACTAGCGGCACCGGGGAGCTGTTTTTT. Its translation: CASSFQVTSGTGELFF. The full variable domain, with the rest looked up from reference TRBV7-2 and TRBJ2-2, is GAGVSQSPSNKVTEKGKDVELRCDPISGHTALYWYRQSLGQGLEFLIYFQGNSAPDKSGLPSDRFSAERTGGSVSTLTIQRTQQEDSAVYLCASSFQVTSGTGELFFGEGSRLTVL.

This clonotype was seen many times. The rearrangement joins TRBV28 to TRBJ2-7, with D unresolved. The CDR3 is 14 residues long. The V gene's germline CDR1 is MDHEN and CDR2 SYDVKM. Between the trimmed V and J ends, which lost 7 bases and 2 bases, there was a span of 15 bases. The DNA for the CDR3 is TGTGCCAGCACCCACGCAGATACTCCCTACGAGCAGTACGTC. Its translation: CASTHADTPYEQYV.

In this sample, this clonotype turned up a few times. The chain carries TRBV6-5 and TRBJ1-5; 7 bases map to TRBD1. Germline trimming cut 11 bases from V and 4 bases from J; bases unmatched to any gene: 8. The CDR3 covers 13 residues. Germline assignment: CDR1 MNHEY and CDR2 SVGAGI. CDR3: CAFGTAPNQPQHF. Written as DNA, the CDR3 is TGTGCCTTTGGGACAGCACCGAATCAGCCCCAGCATTTT.

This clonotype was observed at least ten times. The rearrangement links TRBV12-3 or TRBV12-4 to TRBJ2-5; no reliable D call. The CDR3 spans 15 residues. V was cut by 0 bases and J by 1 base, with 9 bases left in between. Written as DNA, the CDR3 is TGTGCCAGCAGTTTAGCGCGCCAGCGCCAAGAGACCCAGTACTTC. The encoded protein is CASSLARQRQETQYF.

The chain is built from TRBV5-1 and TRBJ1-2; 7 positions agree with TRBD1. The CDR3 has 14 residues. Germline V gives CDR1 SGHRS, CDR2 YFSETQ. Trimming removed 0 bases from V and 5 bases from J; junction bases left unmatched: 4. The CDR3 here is CASSLETGRYGYTF. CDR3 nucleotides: TGCGCCAGCAGCTTGGAGACAGGGAGGTATGGCTACACCTTC.

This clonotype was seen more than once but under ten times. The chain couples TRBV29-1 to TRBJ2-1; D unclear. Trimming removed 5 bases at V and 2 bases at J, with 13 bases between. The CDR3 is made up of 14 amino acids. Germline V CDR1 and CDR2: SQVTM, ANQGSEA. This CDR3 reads CSVHWAETYNEQFF. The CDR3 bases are TGCAGCGTTCATTGGGCAGAGACCTACAATGAGCAGTTCTTC.

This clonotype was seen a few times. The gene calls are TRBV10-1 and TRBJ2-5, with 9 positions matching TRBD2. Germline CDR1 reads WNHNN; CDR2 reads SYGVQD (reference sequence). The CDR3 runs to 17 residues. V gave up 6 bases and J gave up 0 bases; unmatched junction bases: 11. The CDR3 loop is CASSDHASGEYQETQYF. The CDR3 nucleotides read TGCGCCAGCAGCGACCATGCTAGCGGGGAGTACCAAGAGACCCAGTACTTC.

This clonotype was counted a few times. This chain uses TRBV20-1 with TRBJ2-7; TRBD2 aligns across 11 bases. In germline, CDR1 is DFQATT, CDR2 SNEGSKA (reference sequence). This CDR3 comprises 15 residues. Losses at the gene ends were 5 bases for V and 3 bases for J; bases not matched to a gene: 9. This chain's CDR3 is CSALAGGRNVYEQYV. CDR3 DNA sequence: TGCAGTGCTCTAGCGGGGGGCCGAAACGTCTACGAGCAGTACGTC.

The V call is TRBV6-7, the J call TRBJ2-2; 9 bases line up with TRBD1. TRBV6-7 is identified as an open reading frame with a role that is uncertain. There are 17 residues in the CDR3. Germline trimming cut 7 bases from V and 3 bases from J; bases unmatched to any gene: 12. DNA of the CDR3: TGTGCCAGCATGTTCAGCCGGGACAGGGTCTACACCGGGGAGCTGTTTTTT. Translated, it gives CASMFSRDRVYTGELFF.

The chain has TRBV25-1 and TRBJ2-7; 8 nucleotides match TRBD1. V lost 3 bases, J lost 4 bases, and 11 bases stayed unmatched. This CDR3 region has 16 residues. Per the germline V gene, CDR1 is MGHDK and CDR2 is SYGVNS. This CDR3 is CASSDPTGAFSYEQYF. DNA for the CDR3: TGTGCCAGCAGTGACCCGACAGGGGCTTTCTCATACGAGCAGTACTTC.